This T cell receptor beta chain was captured in a study of T cell changes during pregnancy in multiple sclerosis. The germline gives CDR1 SGHAT, CDR2 FQNNGV. Trimming removed 6 bases from V and 1 base from J, with 9 bases in between. The CDR3 is 13 amino acids. This table comes from immunoSEQ multiplex PCR, and its TCRdb copy is limited to in-frame clones, with some not included. In the table there are more than 25,000 clones, just over 90% of which are singletons. This TCR came from a female donor in good health, enrolled as a control in a pregnancy study. The sequences come from peripheral blood, collected in the first trimester of pregnancy. The V call is TRBV11-2, the J call TRBJ2-5; D perhaps matches TRBD2 (7 bases). In DNA, the CDR3 is TGTGCCAGCAGTCGGGGGGCCCAAGAGACCCAGTACTTC. It yields the protein CASSRGAQETQYF. Full variable domain (outside the CDR3, taken from reference TRBV11-2 and TRBJ2-5): EAGVAQSPRYKIIEKRQSVAFWCNPISGHATLYWYQQILGQGPKLLIQFQNNGVVDDSQLPKDRFSAERLKGVDSTLKIQPAKLEDSAVYLCASSRGAQETQYFGPGTRLLVL.